Here is one TCR beta chain with its context. This entry is derived from a study of blood T cell repertoires in COVID-19. On the study more broadly: The United States, Italy and Spain were the sources of the acute and convalescent COVID-19 samples. Sources were T cells, B-cell-depleted T cells, or PBMCs; the material itself was cDNA or gDNA.

As handled by the study authors: Nucleated cell counts were estimated from reference gene primer amplification. The assay was immunoSEQ multiplex PCR, and TCRdb's table has in-frame clones only and misses some. D and trimming were read from the DNA, whereas the V and J calls and clone size are those reported in that table. The sample gives over 100,000 clones, about 85% of which show up once; approximately 5.4% is in the top ten. The CDR3 has 16 residues. The V gene lost 4 bases and the J gene lost 4 bases, with 21 bases spanning the gap. Germline CDR1 and CDR2: SGDLS and YYNGEE. Seattle participants joined during active infection and were tracked over time.

The specimen was peripheral blood. This chain uses TRBV9 with TRBJ2-7; possibly TRBD1 for D (7 bases). The origin of this receptor is a woman aged 45-65 years with COVID-19, enrolled during active disease. CDR3 nucleotides: TGTGCCAGCAGCCCTCCTTCCCAGGGGGGACCATACGAGCAGTACTTC. Encoded protein: CASSPPSQGGPYEQYF.